This T cell receptor (beta chain) appears in the sequencing data of a study of blood T cell repertoires in COVID-19 (dated by TCRdb to the early 2020s). Turning to the overall study: Samples from collaborators originated in the United States, Italy and Spain and spanned both the acute and convalescent phases of COVID-19. The prospective study material was composed of cDNA or gDNA derived from T cells, B-cell-depleted T cells, or PBMCs. Subjects who had been exposed to COVID-19, were actively infected with it, or had recovered from it provided the deeply sampled blood TCRbeta repertoires that made up the dataset. The repertoires were released in a freely available public database intended as a resource for research on the immune response to SARS-CoV-2. The samples were drawn from the first 160 participants of the ongoing ImmuneRACE study and from 950 to 1,500 subjects provided by 6 global collaborators. Sample metadata almost always included a de-identified subject ID, COVID-19 status, age in years and sex. Where available, HLA class I and class II types were obtained from metadata supplied by the sample provider rather than from assay-based typing.

General study outcomes and caveats: How much clinical and demographic metadata was included differed by source and by participant, and the metadata was provided uncurated.

TCRbeta CDR3 regions were amplified from genomic DNA by means of the immunoSEQ Assay, a bias-controlled multiplex PCR. The study's own analysis went as follows. The number of nucleated cells in each sample was estimated from the amplification of reference gene primers within the assay. To quantify the absolute abundance of each unique TCRbeta CDR3 rearrangement, sequence reads were collapsed and filtered. For each sample, productive Simpson clonality was calculated as the square root of Simpson's diversity index over productive rearrangements. TCRdb re-hosts the immuneACCESS table, in-frame sequences only. Its copies lack some clones; in the studies checked, an unresolved V gene accounts for under half of them, and the cause for the rest is not known. The DNA was the basis for D and trimming; V, J and clone size are from that table. This sample holds hundreds of thousands of clones; around 87% were observed only once. The biggest ten clones account for 10% of the sample.

Of note for this clone: No antigen is known for it. Base-call qualities are not available, and no considerably larger clone is one nucleotide away.

Participants in the prospective study were aged about 18 to 90 years, lived in some 24 United States geographic areas, and enrolled through a virtual design. Cohort assignment in the prospective study relied on participant-reported clinical history from a screening survey and a study questionnaire. Recovered participants in ImmuneRACE Cohort 3 were defined as having two consecutive negative NP/OP PCR tests, clearance from a healthcare professional, or resolution of symptoms. Mobile phlebotomists in the prospective study collected whole blood, serum and a nasopharyngeal or oropharyngeal swab from every participant. Additional blood draws and questionnaires over a 2-month period could optionally be provided by prospective study participants. Before DNA extraction, blood samples from the prospective study were shipped at room temperature or frozen. This TCR came from a woman aged 45-59 years who had recovered from COVID-19. Sequenced material: PBMCs or T cells enriched from blood (not recorded which).

The CDR3 region has the sequence CASSPTGGLGDTEAFF. The DNA reads TGCGCCAGCAGCCCGACAGGGGGTTTAGGGGACACTGAAGCTTTCTTT. The chain links TRBV5-1 with TRBJ1-1; 9 of the junction bases match TRBD1. According to the germline V gene, CDR1 reads SGHRS and CDR2 reads YFSETQ. Clipping removes 4 bases from V and 3 bases from J, with 10 as the unmatched junction base count. Inclusive of the bounding cysteine and phenylalanine, the CDR3 is 16 residues long. This entry keeps only the CDR3 DNA: 48 bases, framed from base 1.